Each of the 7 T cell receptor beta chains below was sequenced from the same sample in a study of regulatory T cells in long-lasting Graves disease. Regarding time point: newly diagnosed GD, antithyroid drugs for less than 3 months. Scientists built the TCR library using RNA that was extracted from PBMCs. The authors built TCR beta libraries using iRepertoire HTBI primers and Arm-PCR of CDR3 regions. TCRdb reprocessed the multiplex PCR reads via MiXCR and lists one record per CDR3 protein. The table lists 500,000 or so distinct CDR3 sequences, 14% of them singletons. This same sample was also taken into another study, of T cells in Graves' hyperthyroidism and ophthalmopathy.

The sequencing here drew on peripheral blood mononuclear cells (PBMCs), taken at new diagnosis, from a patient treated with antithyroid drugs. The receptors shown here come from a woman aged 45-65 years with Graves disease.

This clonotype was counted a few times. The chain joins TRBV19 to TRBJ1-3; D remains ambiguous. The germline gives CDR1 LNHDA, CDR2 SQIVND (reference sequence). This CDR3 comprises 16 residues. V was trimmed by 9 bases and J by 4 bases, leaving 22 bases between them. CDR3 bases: TGTGCCAGAAAGGCCTCGGGCAACACCAGAGGAAACACCATATATTTT. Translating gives CARKASGNTRGNTIYF.

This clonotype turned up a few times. The CDR3 here is CASSERYRGSSYEQYF. CDR3 coding DNA: TGTGCCAGCAGTGAGCGCTACAGGGGGTCATCCTACGAGCAGTACTTC. The rearrangement joins TRBV2 to TRBJ2-7; 8 bases fit TRBD1. The CDR3 totals 16 residues. Germline CDR1 is SNHLY and CDR2 is FYNNEI. V gave up 3 bases and J gave up 1 base; unmatched junction bases: 8.

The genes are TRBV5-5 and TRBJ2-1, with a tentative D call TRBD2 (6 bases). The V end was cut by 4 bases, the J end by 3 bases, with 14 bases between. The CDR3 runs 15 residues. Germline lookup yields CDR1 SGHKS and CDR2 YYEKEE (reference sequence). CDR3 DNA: TGTGCCAGCAGCGGACTGGGCGGGATCTACAATGAGCAGTTCTTC. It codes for CASSGLGGIYNEQFF.

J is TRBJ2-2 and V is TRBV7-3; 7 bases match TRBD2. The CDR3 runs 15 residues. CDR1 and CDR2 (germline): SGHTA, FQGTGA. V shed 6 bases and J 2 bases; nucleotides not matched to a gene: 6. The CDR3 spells CASRGGTSNTGELFF. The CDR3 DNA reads TGTGCCAGCAGGGGAGGGACGAGTAACACCGGGGAGCTGTTTTTT. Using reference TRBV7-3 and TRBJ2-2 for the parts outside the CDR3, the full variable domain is GAGVSQTPSNKVTEKGKYVELRCDPISGHTALYWYRQSLGQGPEFLIYFQGTGAADDSGLPNDRFFAVRPEGSVSTLKIQRTERGDSAVYLCASRGGTSNTGELFFGEGSRLTVL.

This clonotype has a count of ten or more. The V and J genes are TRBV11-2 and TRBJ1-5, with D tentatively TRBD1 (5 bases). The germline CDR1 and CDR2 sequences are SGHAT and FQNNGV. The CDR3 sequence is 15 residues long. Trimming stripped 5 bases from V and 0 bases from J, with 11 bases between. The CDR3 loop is CASSPGRYSNQPQHF. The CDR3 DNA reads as TGTGCCAGCAGCCCAGGGAGGTATAGCAATCAGCCCCAGCATTTT. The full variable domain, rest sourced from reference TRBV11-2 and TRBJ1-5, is EAGVAQSPRYKIIEKRQSVAFWCNPISGHATLYWYQQILGQGPKLLIQFQNNGVVDDSQLPKDRFSAERLKGVDSTLKIQPAKLEDSAVYLCASSPGRYSNQPQHFGDGTRLSIL.

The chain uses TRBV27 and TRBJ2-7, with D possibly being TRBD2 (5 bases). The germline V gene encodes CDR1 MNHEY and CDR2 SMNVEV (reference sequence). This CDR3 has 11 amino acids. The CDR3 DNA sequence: TGTGCTACGGCTCGGGGTTACGAGCAGTACTTC. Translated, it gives CATARGYEQYF.

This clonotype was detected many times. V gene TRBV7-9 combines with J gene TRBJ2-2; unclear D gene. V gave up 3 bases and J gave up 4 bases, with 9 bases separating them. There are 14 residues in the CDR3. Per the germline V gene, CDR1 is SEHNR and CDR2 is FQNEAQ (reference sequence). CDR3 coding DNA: TGTGCCAGCAGCTTTCTGTCTGGCACCGGGGAGCTGTTTTTT. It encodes CASSFLSGTGELFF.